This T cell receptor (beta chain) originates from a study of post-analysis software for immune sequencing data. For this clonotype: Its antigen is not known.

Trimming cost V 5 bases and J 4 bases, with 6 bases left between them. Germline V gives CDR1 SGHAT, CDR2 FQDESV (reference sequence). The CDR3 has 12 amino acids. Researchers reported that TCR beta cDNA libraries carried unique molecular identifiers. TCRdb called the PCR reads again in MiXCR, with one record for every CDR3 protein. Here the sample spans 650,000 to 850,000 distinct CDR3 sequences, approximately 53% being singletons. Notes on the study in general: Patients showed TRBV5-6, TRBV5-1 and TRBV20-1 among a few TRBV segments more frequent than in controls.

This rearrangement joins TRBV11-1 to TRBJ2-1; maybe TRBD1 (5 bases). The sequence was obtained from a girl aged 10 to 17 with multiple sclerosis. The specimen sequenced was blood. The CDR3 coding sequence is TGTGCCAGCAGCAAGGGGTACAATGAGCAGTTCTTC. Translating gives CASSKGYNEQFF.